These 15 T cell receptor beta chains were all obtained from the same sample, sequenced in a study of beta chain features in type 1 diabetes. Whole-study results and caveats: Type 1 diabetes patients showed a moderate but significant shortening of TCRB CDR3s in all four CD4+ subsets.

Their antigens remain unidentified. The sequenced template was cDNA made from the entire isolated RNA. Produced via immunoSEQ multiplex PCR; TCRdb's table is partial and in-frame only. The sample shows about 16,000 clones, less than 85% of them seen only once. Sequencing used stem cell memory CD4+ T cells from blood. These receptors were obtained from a young man with type 1 diabetes.

This clone was seen a handful of times. This chain links TRBV18 with TRBJ2-1; D may be TRBD2 (6 bases). V was pared by 3 bases and J by 4 bases, with 13 bases between. Germline V gene sequence: CDR1 KGHSH, CDR2 LQKENI. The CDR3 length is 15 residues. The CDR3 region has the DNA TGTGCCAGCTCACCCGCGGGGACCGGGTACAATGAGCAGTTCTTC. It encodes CASSPAGTGYNEQFF.

The chain joins TRBV6-5 to TRBJ2-7; D is possibly TRBD1 (6 bases). V was trimmed by 4 bases and J by 6 bases, leaving 10 bases between them. Germline V gene lookup returns CDR1 MNHEY and CDR2 SVGAGI. This CDR3 region has 12 residues. CDR3 protein: CASSSQGREQYF. CDR3 DNA: TGTGCCAGCAGTTCACAGGGCCGCGAGCAGTACTTC.

V is TRBV11-2 and J is TRBJ2-7; no clear D gene. The CDR3 is made up of 14 amino acids. In germline, CDR1 is SGHAT, CDR2 FQNNGV. V lost 4 bases to trimming and J lost 1 base, with 11 bases between them. The CDR3 region has the DNA TGTGCCAGCAGCTCCCCTTCACAGTCCTACGAGCAGTACTTC. Translation gives CASSSPSQSYEQYF.

There are a few counts of this clone. The rearrangement joins TRBV6-5 to TRBJ2-1, with 7 bases that match TRBD1. The CDR3 runs to 15 residues. Germline V lookup: CDR1 MNHEY, CDR2 SVGAGI. V lost 6 bases, J lost 6 bases, and 11 bases stayed unmatched. The CDR3 here is CASSSWTGHFNEQFF. DNA of the CDR3: TGTGCCAGCAGCTCCTGGACAGGTCACTTCAATGAGCAGTTCTTC.

The chain recombines TRBV5-4 with TRBJ1-2; 8 bases map to TRBD1. The CDR3 has 15 amino acids. J gave up 4 bases and V 4 bases, and 9 bases lay outside the gene matches. Looked up from germline, CDR1 is SGHNT and CDR2 is YYREEE (reference sequence). The CDR3 bases are TGTGCCAGCAGCACGGACAGGGTGTTCCCCTATGGCTACACCTTC. Its protein product is CASSTDRVFPYGYTF.

This clone has a single count. The chain uses TRBV27 and TRBJ2-1; 8 bases line up with TRBD1. The CDR3 contains 13 residues. CDR1 is MNHEY, CDR2 SMNVEV, per germline (reference sequence). V dropped 5 bases and J dropped 9; count of bases not matched to a gene: 6. In DNA, the CDR3 is TGTGCCAGCAGTCCAAGACAGGGGATTGAGCAGTTCTTC. This sequence encodes CASSPRQGIEQFF.

CDR3 sequence (DNA): TGTGCCATCAGCGAGCTAGACAGGGACACAGATACGCAGTATTTT. This sequence encodes CAISELDRDTDTQYF. This chain connects TRBV10-3 to TRBJ2-3; 7 nucleotides match TRBD1. The CDR3 is 15 amino acids. With 6 bases clipped from V and 2 bases from J, the junction kept 8 bases outside the gene matches. CDR1 and CDR2 (germline): ENHRY, SYGVKD.

This clone occurred a few times. The V call is TRBV28, the J call TRBJ1-2; no definite D call. The V end lost 6 bases, the J end lost 5 bases, and 10 bases lay between the germline ends. Germline CDR1 and CDR2: MDHEN and SYDVKM. The CDR3 length is 12 residues. The CDR3 bases are TGTGCCAGCAGCCTGACTGGTTATGGCTACACCTTC. Amino acid sequence: CASSLTGYGYTF.

The rearrangement links TRBV19 to TRBJ1-6; possibly TRBD1 for D (5 bases). From germline, CDR1 is LNHDA and CDR2 SQIVND (reference sequence). This CDR3 comprises 12 residues. Trimming took off 3 bases at V and 10 bases at J, with 7 bases between the two ends. CDR3 DNA sequence: TGTGCCAGTAGTATGGAGGGGTCACCCCTCCACTTT. It codes for CASSMEGSPLHF.

The V gene is TRBV7-2, the J gene TRBJ1-2, with 12 nucleotides matching TRBD1. The CDR3 is made up of 17 amino acids. Germline CDR1 and CDR2: SGHTA and FQGNSA. Trimming took 5 bases from V and 5 from J; bases not matched to a gene: 12. CDR3 amino acids: CASSPGRGTGGGYGYTF. CDR3 coding DNA: TGTGCCAGCAGCCCAGGCAGGGGGACAGGGGGCGGATATGGCTACACCTTC.

This rearrangement joins TRBV10-3 to TRBJ2-3, with TRBD2 matching 10 bases. Germline V gives CDR1 ENHRY, CDR2 SYGVKD. The CDR3 is 12 amino acids. With V trimmed by 9 bases and J by 5 bases, 2 bases remained unmatched. Written as DNA, the CDR3 is TGTGCCATGCTAGCGGGGGAAGATACGCAGTATTTT. Translation gives CAMLAGEDTQYF.

The chain recombines TRBV18 with TRBJ2-1, with 8 bases lining up with TRBD2. The CDR3 is 15 residues long. Trimming cost V 0 bases and J 8 bases; bases outside gene matches: 6. Germline-derived CDR1 and CDR2 are KGHSH and LQKENI. CDR3 region: CASSPPGTSLDEQFF. The CDR3 nucleotides are TGTGCCAGCTCACCACCCGGGACTAGTCTGGATGAGCAGTTCTTC.

The J gene is TRBJ1-2, the V gene TRBV7-9; no definite D call. Between the trimmed V and J ends, which lost 1 base and 4 bases, there was a span of 13 bases. The V gene's germline CDR1 is SEHNR and CDR2 FQNEAQ (reference sequence). This CDR3 has 15 amino acids. For the CDR3, the DNA is TGTGCCAGCAGCTTAGATTTGCGGGAAGGCTATGGCTACACCTTC. It translates to CASSLDLREGYGYTF.

The gene calls are TRBV18 and TRBJ2-7; TRBD1 is a possible D gene (6 bases). Looked up from germline, CDR1 is KGHSH and CDR2 is LQKENI. The CDR3 spans 16 residues. Trimming pared 4 bases from V and 0 bases from J, leaving 16 bases between. The CDR3, as DNA: TGTGCCAGCTCACTACAGCGACAGGTGAGCTCCTACGAGCAGTACTTC. Translating gives CASSLQRQVSSYEQYF.

This chain connects TRBV6-1 to TRBJ1-1, with 7 nucleotides matching TRBD1. The junction had 9 bases not matched to a gene; V was cut back by 8 bases and J by 0 bases. CDR1 is MNHNS and CDR2 is SASEGT in the germline V gene. The CDR3 is 15 amino acids. The CDR3 DNA is TGTGCCAGCCGGGACAGAGGCTCCGTGAACACTGAAGCTTTCTTT. Encoded protein: CASRDRGSVNTEAFF.